This T cell receptor (beta chain) was sequenced for a study of blood T cells in healthy people across ages. Next came a second PCR, run for about 7 to 12 cycles, which used a sample-barcoded 5' primer along with a J-beta primer mix. Tagging of each cDNA molecule was performed by a template-switch adaptor with 12 random nucleotides. TCRdb reprocessed the 5' RACE reads via MiXCR and lists one record per CDR3 protein. Here the sample spans hundreds of thousands of distinct CDR3 sequences, more than 25% being singletons. This same sample was also part of a study on T cells of mothers and their children. In that study: The study found slightly higher but non-significant overlap in related versus unrelated mother-child pairs.

Sequenced input: blood. This receptor was taken from a boy aged 5-17 years in good health.

CDR3 in amino acids: CASSLGLAAYEQYF. CDR3 DNA sequence: TGTGCCAGCAGCTTAGGACTGGCGGCGTACGAGCAGTACTTC. This rearrangement joins TRBV13 to TRBJ2-5; D gene uncertain. Gene TRBJ2-7 matches the end of the DNA better, so the J call may be wrong. The CDR3 contains 14 residues. CDR1 is PRHDT and CDR2 is FYEKMQ in the germline V gene (reference sequence).